This T cell receptor delta chain was sequenced for a study of gamma-delta T cells after stem cell transplantation. A note on this clone: This probably arose from a read error, given a far larger clone one base away.

TCRdb reran clone calling via CATT on the RT-PCR reads. The table has a few thousand delta-chain clones, around a fifth seen once. Per the germline V gene, CDR1 is TSWWSYY and CDR2 is QGS. The CDR3 runs 24 residues. Trimming at V came to 3 bases and at J to 0 bases, leaving 31 bases not matched to a gene. The sequenced sample was gamma-delta T cells. This TCR derives from a human donor. It is not recorded whose cells these are; they may come from a transplant donor. The chain links TRDV1 to TRDJ1; 7 bases fit TRDD2. This CDR3 is CALGDFPTNIPILEEIRYTDKLIF. CDR3 DNA: TGTGCTCTTGGGGACTTTCCTACGAACATACCTATACTGGAGGAGATCAGGTACACCGATAAACTCATCTTT.